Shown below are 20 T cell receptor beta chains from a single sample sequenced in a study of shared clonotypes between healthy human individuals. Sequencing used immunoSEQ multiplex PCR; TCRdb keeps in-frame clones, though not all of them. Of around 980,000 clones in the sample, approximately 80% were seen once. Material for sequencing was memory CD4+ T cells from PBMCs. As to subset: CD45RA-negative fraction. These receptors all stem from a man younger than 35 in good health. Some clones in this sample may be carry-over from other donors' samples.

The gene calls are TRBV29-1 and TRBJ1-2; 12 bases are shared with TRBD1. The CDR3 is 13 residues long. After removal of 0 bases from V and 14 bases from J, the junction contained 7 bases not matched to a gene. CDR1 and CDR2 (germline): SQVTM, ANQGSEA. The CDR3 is CSVEDEGQGARTF. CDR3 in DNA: TGCAGCGTTGAAGATGAGGGACAGGGGGCGCGAACCTTC.

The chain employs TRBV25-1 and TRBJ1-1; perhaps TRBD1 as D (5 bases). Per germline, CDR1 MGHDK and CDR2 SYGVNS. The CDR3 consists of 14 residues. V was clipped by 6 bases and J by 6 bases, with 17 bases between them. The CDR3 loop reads CASSAGTAYAEAFF. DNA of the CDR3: TGTGCCAGCAGCGCCGGGACGGCTTACGCTGAAGCTTTCTTT.

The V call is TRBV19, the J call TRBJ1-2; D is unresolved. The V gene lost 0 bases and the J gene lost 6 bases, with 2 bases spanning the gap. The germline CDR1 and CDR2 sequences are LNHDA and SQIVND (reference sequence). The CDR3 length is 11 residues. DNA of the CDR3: TGTGCCAGTAGTATAGAGCATGGCTACACCTTC. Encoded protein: CASSIEHGYTF.

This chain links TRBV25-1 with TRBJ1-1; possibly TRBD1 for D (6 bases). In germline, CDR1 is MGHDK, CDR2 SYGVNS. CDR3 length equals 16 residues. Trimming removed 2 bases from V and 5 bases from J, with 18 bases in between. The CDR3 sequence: CASSEVAGAPRTEAFF. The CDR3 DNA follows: TGTGCCAGCAGTGAAGTGGCAGGGGCTCCGCGGACTGAAGCTTTCTTT.

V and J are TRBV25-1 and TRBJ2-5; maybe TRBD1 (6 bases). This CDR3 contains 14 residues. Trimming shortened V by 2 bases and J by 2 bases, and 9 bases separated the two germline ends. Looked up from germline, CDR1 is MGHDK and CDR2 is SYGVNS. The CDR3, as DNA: TGTGCCAGCAGTGAAAACAGGGATCAAGAGACCCAGTACTTC. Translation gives CASSENRDQETQYF.

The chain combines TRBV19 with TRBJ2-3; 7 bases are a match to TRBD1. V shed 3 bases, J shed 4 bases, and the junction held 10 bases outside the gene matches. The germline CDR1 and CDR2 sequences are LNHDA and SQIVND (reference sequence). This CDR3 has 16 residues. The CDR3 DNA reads TGTGCCAGTAGTATGTTAAGGGGGCGTGCACCAGATACGCAGTATTTT. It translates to CASSMLRGRAPDTQYF.

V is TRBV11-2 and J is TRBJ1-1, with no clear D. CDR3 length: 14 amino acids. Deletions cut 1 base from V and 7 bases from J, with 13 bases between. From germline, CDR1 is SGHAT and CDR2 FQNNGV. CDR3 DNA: TGTGCCAGCAGCTTAGTGGTATTAGACCGTGAAGCTTTCTTT. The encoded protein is CASSLVVLDREAFF.

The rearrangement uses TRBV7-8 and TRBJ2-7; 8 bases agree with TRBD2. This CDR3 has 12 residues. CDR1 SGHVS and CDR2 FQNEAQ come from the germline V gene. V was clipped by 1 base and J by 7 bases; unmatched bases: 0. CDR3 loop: CASSLGGREQYF. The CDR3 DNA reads TGTGCCAGCAGCTTAGGCGGGAGGGAGCAGTACTTC.

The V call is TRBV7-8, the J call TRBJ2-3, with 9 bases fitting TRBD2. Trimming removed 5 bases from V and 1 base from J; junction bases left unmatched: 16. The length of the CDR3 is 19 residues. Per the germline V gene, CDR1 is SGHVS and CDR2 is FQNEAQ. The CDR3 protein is CASSMARGGRAHRTDTQYF. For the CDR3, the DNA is TGTGCCAGCAGCATGGCCAGGGGCGGGAGGGCACACCGCACAGATACGCAGTATTTT.

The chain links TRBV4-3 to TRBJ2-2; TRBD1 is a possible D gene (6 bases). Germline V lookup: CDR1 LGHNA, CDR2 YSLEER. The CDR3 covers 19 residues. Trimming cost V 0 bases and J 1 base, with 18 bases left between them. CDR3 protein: CASSQDAGAFVMNTGELFF. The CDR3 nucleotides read TGCGCCAGCAGCCAAGATGCAGGGGCCTTCGTAATGAACACCGGGGAGCTGTTTTTT.

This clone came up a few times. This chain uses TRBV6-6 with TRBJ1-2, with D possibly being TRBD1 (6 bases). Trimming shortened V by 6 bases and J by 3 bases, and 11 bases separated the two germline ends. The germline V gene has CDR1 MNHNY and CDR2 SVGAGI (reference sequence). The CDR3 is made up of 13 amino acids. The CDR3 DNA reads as TGTGCCAGCAGGAGACAGGTGGACTATGGCTACACCTTC. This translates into CASRRQVDYGYTF.

Here the CDR3 reads CASSLAREDEQFF. CDR3 DNA sequence: TGTGCCAGCAGCTTAGCGCGGGAGGATGAGCAGTTCTTC. J is TRBJ2-1 and V is TRBV7-2; TRBD2 agrees at 8 bases. The germline V gene encodes CDR1 SGHTA and CDR2 FQGNSA. V lost 0 bases to trimming and J lost 8 bases; unmatched junction nucleotides: 0. This CDR3 comprises 13 residues.

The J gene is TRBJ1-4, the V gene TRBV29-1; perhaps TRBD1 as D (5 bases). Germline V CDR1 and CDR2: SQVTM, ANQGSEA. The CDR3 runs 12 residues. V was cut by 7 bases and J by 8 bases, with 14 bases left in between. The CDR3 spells CSASGGGEKLFF. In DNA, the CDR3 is TGCAGCGCCTCGGGGGGAGGCGAAAAACTGTTTTTT.

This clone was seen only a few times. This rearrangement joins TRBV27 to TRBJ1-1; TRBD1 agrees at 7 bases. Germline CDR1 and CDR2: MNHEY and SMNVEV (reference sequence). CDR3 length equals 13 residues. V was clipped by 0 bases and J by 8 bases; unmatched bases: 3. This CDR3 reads CASSLSRGWEAFF. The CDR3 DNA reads TGTGCCAGCAGTTTATCCAGGGGGTGGGAAGCTTTCTTT.

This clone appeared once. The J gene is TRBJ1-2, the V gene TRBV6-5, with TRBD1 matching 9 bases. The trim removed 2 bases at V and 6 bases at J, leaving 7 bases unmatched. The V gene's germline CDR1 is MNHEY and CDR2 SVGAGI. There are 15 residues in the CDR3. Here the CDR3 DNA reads TGTGCCAGCAGTTACAACAACAGGGGGCAGGATGGCTACACCTTC. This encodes CASSYNNRGQDGYTF.

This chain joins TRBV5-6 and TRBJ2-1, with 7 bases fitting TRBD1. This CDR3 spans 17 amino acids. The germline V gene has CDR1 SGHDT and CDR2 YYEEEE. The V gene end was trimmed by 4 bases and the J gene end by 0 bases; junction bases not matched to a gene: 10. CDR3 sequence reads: CASSQQGSAVSYNEQFF. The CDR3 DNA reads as TGTGCCAGCAGCCAACAGGGGTCCGCCGTCTCCTACAATGAGCAGTTCTTC.

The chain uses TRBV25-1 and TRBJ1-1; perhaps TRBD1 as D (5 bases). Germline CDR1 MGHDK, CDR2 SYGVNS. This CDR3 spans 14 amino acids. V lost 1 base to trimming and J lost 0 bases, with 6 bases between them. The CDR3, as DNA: TGTGCCAGCAGTGAATGGGGGTTGAACACTGAAGCTTTCTTT. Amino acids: CASSEWGLNTEAFF.

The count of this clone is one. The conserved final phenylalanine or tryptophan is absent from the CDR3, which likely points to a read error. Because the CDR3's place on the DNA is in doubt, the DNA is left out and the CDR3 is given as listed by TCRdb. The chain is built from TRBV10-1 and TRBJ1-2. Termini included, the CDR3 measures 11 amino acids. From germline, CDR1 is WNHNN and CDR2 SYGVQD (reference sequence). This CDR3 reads CASSELVRSSG.

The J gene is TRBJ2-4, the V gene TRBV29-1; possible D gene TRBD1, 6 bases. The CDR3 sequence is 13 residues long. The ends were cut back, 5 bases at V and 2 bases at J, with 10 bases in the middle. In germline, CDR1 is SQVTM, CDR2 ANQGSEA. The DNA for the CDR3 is TGCAGCGTTATACAGGGCCCCAAAAACATTCAGTACTTC. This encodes CSVIQGPKNIQYF. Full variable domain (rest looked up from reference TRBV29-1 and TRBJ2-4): SAVISQKPSRDICQRGTSLTIQCQVDSQVTMMFWYRQQPGQSLTLIATANQGSEATYESGFVIDKFPISRPNLTFSTLTVSNMSPEDSSIYLCSVIQGPKNIQYFGAGTRLSVL.

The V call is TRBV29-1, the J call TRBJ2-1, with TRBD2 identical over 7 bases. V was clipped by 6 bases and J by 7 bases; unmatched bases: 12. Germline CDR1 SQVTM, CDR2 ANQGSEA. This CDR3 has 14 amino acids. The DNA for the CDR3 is TGCAGCGTGGGCGGGGCTAGCGGAAGGAATGAGCAGTTCTTC. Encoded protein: CSVGGASGRNEQFF.